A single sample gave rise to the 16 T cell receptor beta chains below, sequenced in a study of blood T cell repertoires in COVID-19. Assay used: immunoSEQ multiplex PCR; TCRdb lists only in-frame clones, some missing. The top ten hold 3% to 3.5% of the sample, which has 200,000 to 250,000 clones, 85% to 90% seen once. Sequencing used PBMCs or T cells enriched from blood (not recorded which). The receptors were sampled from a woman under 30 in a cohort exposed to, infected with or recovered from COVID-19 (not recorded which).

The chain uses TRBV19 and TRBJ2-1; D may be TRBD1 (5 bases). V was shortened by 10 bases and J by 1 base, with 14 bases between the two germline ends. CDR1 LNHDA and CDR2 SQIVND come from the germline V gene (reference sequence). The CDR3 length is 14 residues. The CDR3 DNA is TGTGCCACCCTGGACAAACAATCCTACAATGAGCAGTTCTTC. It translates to CATLDKQSYNEQFF.

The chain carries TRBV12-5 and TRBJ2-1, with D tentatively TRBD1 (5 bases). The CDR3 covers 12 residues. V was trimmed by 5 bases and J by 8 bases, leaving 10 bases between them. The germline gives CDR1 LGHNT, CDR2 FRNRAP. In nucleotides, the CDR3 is TGTGCTAGTGGTGGGGCCCGCGATGAGCAGTTCTTC. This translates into CASGGARDEQFF.

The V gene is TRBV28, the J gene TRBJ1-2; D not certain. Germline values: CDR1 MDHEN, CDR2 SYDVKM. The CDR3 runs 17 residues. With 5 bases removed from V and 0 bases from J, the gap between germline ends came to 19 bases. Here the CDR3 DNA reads TGTGCCAGCAGTCCCATCGGCGTCACAGCCCCTAACTATGGCTACACCTTC. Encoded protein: CASSPIGVTAPNYGYTF.

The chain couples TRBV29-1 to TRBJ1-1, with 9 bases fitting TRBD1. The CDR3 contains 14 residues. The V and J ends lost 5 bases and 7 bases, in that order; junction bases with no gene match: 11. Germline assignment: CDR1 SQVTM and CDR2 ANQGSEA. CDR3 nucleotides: TGCAGCGTTAATACGGGACAGGGCTTCGGTGAAGCTTTCTTT. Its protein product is CSVNTGQGFGEAFF.

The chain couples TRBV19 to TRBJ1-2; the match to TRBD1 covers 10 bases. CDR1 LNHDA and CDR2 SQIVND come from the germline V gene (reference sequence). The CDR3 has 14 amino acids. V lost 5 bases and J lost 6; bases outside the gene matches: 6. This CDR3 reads CASSSDRGLDGYTF. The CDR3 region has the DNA TGTGCCAGTAGTTCTGACAGGGGGCTCGATGGCTACACCTTC.

Here the CDR3 reads CASSVAGRTYEQYF. CDR3 DNA sequence: TGTGCCAGCAGCGTAGCTGGGAGGACCTACGAGCAGTACTTC. The genes are TRBV9 and TRBJ2-7, with D perhaps matching TRBD2 (6 bases). Between the trimmed V and J ends, which lost 0 bases and 2 bases, there was a span of 9 bases. CDR1 and CDR2 (germline): SGDLS, YYNGEE. The length of the CDR3 is 14 residues.

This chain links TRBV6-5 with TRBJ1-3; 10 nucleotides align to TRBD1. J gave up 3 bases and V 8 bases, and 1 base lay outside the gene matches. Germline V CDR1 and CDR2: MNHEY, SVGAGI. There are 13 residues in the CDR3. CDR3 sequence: CASGTGVGNTIYF. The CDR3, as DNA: TGTGCCAGCGGGACAGGGGTTGGAAACACCATATATTTT.

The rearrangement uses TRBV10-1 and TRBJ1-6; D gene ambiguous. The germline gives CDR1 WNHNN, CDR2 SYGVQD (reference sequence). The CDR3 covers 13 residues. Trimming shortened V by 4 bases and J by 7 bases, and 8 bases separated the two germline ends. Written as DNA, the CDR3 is TGCGCCAGCAGTGCCGAGGAAAATTCACCCCTCCACTTT. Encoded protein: CASSAEENSPLHF.

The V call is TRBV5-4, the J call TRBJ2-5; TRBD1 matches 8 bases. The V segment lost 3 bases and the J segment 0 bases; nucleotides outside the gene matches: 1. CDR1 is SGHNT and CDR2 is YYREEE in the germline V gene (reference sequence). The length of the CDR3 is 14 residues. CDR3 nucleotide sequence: TGTGCCAGCAGCTACAGGGGGTACCAAGAGACCCAGTACTTC. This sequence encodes CASSYRGYQETQYF.

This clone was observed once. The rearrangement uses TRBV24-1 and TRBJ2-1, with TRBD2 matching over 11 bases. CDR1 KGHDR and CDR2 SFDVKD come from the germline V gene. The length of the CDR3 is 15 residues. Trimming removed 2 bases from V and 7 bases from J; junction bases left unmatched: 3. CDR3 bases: TGTGCCACCAGTGATTCTAGGACTAGCGGGAATGAGCAGTTCTTC. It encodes CATSDSRTSGNEQFF.

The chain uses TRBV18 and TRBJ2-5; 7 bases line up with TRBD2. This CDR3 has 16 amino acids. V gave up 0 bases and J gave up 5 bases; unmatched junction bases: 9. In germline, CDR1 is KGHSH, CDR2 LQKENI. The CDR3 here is CASSPPAAGRVETQYF. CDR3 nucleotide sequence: TGTGCCAGCTCACCACCAGCAGCGGGGAGGGTGGAGACCCAGTACTTC. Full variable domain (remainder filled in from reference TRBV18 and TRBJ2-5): NAGVMQNPRHLVRRRGQEARLRCSPMKGHSHVYWYRQLPEEGLKFMVYLQKENIIDESGMPKERFSAEFPKEGPSILRIQQVVRGDSAAYFCASSPPAAGRVETQYFGPGTRLLVL.

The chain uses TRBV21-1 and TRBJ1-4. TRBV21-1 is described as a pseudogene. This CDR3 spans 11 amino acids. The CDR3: CASSKRVSLFF. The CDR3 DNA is TGTGCCAGCAGCAAAAGAGTATCACTGTTTTTT.

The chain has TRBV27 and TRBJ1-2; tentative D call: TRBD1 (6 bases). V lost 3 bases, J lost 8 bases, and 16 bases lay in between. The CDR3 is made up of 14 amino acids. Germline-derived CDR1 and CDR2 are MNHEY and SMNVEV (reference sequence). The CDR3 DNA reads TGTGCCAGCAGTTTTTTAAGGGGGGGTGGGGGCTACACCTTC. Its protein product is CASSFLRGGGGYTF.

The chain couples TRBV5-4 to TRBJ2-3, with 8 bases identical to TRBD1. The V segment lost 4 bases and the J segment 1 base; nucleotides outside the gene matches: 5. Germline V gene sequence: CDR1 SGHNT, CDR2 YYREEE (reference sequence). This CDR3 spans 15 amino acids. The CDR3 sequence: CASSPLGQGTDTQYF. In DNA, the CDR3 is TGTGCCAGCAGCCCCTTGGGACAGGGCACAGATACGCAGTATTTT.

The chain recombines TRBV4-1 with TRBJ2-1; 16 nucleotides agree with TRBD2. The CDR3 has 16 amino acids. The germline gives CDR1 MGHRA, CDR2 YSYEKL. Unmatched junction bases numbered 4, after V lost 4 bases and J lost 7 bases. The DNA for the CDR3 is TGCGCCAGCAGCCTGGGACTAGCGGGGGGGCCGAATGAGCAGTTCTTC. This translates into CASSLGLAGGPNEQFF.

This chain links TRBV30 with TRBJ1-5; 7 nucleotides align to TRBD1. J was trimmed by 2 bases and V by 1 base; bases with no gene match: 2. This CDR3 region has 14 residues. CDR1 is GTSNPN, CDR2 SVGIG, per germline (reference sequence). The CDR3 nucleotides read TGTGCCTGGAGTGCGGGACAGCGCAATCAGCCCCAGCATTTT. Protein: CAWSAGQRNQPQHF.